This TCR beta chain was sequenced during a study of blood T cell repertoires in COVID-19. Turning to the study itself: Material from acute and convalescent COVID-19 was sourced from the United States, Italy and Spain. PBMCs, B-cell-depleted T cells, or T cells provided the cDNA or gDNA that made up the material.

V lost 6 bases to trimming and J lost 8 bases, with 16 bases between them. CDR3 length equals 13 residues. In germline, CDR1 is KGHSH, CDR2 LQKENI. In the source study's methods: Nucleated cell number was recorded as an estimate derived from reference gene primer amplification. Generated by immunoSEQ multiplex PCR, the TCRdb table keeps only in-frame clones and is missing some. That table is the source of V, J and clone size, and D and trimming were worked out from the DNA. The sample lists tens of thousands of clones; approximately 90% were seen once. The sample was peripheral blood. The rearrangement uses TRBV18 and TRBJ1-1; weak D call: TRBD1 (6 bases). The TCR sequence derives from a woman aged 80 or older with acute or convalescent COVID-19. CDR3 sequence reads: CASSSDRTLEAFF. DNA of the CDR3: TGTGCCAGCTCGTCAGACAGGACCCTGGAAGCTTTCTTT. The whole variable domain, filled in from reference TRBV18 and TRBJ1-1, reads NAGVMQNPRHLVRRRGQEARLRCSPMKGHSHVYWYRQLPEEGLKFMVYLQKENIIDESGMPKERFSAEFPKEGPSILRIQQVVRGDSAAYFCASSSDRTLEAFFGQGTRLTVV.